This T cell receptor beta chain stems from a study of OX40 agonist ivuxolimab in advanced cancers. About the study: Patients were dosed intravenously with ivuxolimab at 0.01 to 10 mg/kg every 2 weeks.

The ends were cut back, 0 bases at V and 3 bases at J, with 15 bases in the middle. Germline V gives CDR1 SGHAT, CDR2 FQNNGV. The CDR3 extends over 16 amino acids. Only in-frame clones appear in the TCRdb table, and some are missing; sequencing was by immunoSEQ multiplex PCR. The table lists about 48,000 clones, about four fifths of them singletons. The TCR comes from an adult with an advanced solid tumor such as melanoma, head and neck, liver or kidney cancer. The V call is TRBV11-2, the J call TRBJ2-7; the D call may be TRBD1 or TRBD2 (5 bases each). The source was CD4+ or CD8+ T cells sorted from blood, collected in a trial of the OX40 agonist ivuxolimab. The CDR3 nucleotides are TGTGCCAGCAGCTTAGATTCAGGGAGTGGCAGCTACGAGCAGTACTTC. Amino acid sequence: CASSLDSGSGSYEQYF. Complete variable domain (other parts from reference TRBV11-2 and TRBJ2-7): EAGVAQSPRYKIIEKRQSVAFWCNPISGHATLYWYQQILGQGPKLLIQFQNNGVVDDSQLPKDRFSAERLKGVDSTLKIQPAKLEDSAVYLCASSLDSGSGSYEQYFGPGTRLTVT.